This TCR beta chain derives from a study of control samples from healthy donors and cancer patients. The CDR3 is 14 amino acids. J gave up 10 bases and V 0 bases, and 3 bases lay outside the gene matches. The germline V gene encodes CDR1 MNHEY and CDR2 SVGAGI. Method: immunoSEQ multiplex PCR; TCRdb's copy keeps in-frame clones and lacks some. The profile shows 180,000 or so clones, roughly 89% of them singletons. The sequence came from a woman aged 25 to 39 in good health. The chain recombines TRBV6-5 with TRBJ1-6, with TRBD1 identical over 7 bases. Specimen: blood. The CDR3 DNA is TGTGCCAGCAGTTACTCAGGGGGCTGGTCACCCCTCCACTTT. Amino acid sequence: CASSYSGGWSPLHF.